This T cell receptor beta chain originates from a study of T cells in Graves' hyperthyroidism and ophthalmopathy. Amplification yielded TCR beta CDR3 regions, with RNA transcripts as the source. The study used the HTBI primer set for a first-round RT-PCR of the TCR CDR3. Using its own MiXCR run on the multiplex PCR reads, TCRdb lists one record per CDR3 protein. The sample carries about 380,000 distinct CDR3 sequences, around 18% recorded once. This clonotype was recorded a few times. The V segment lost 5 bases and the J segment 6 bases; nucleotides outside the gene matches: 9. Germline V gene data show CDR1 as SQVTM and CDR2 as ANQGSEA. The length of the CDR3 is 14 residues.

Source material: blood. The TCR originated in a man aged 18-30 years with Graves' ophthalmopathy. The chain uses TRBV29-1 and TRBJ2-7, with 11 positions matching TRBD1. The CDR3 loop is CSVPAGTGGVEQYF. The CDR3 coding sequence is TGCAGCGTTCCCGCCGGGACAGGGGGGGTCGAGCAGTACTTC.